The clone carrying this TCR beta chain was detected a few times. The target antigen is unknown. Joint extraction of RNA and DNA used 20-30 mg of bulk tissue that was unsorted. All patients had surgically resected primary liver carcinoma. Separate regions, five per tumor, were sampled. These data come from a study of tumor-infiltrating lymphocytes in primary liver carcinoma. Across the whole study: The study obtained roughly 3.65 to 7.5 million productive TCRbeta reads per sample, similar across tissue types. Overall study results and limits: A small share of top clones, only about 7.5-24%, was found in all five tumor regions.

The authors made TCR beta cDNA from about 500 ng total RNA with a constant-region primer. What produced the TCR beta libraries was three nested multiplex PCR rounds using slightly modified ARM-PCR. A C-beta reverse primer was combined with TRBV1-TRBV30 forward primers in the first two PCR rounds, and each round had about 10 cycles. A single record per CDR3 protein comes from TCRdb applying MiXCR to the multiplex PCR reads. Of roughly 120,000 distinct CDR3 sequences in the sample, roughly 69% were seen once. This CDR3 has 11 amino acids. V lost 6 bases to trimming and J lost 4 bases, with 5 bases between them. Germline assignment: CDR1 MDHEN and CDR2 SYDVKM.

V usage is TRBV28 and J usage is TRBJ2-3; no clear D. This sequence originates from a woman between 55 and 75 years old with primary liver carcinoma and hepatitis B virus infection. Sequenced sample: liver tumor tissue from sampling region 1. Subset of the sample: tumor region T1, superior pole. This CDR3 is CASRRPDTQYF. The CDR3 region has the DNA TGTGCCAGCAGAAGGCCAGATACGCAGTATTTT.